This is a list of T cell receptor beta chains from one sample in a study of blood T cell repertoires in COVID-19. Profiling relied on immunoSEQ multiplex PCR, and the TCRdb table lists in-frame clones only, not all of them. Of under 200,000 clones in the sample, around nine tenths were seen once. Sequencing used peripheral blood. The origin of the receptors is a man aged 50 to 59 with acute or convalescent COVID-19. CDR3s include the opening cysteine and the closing phenylalanine or tryptophan.

V,CDR3
TRBV5-6,CASSLFRGNTGELFF
TRBV5-1,CASSLAWVGAHTDTQYF
TRBV11-1,CASSQGRGGTDTQYF
TRBV5-4,CASSLLPGGSSPLHF
TRBV20-1,CSASRLAGGRETQYF
TRBV5-4,CASRLNYGYTF
TRBV28,CASKPTASGNTIYF
TRBV28,CASSPPTGTNEAFF
TRBV5-1,CASRQSNYGYTF
TRBV9,CASSARTGRNEKLFF
TRBV29-1,CSVETGGYTEAFF
TRBV12-3/TRBV12-4,CASSLAGGDEQYF
TRBV2,CASRGTGGFTGELFF
TRBV5-1,CASSLGASGGAEWNEQFF
TRBV28,CASSKRTGGLSTDTQYF
TRBV19,CASGLTGGVFGYTF
TRBV27,CASSLQRGITDTQYF
TRBV7-8,CASSLGGGTGGFGANVLTF
TRBV3-1/TRBV3-2,CASSQRWGDGYTF
TRBV9,CASSVELTANYGYTF
TRBV14,CASSRTGFNRELFF
TRBV9,CASSQTVNTEAFF
TRBV30,CAWSAPDRGPYNEQFF
TRBV6-1,CASSEGASGRNEQFF
TRBV29-1,CSVAGTGGQPQHF
TRBV28,CASSSPGGRQPQHF
TRBV9,CASSAGQGTNIQYF
TRBV30,CAWTWQGSEKLFF
TRBV5-1,CASSLGGRASNEQFF
TRBV4-2,CASSQDVQGASGKLFF
TRBV30,CAWRETGDPYQPQHF
TRBV19,CASSIDRDQPQHF
TRBV10-3,CATVDGRGERSYEQYF
TRBV25-1,CASTLGTSGASYEQYF
TRBV2,CASRPGTANTGELFF
TRBV9,CASSSGEGGTGELFF
TRBV29-1,CSVGPPGGGRAWDEQFF
TRBV18,CASSDIHQGKLFF
TRBV6-6,CASSDLAGGGDTQYF
TRBV12-3/TRBV12-4,CASSFGGGYTF
TRBV7-2,CASSFHSPSGGYTF
TRBV30,CAWSVAGWRGNIQYF
TRBV7-6,CASSFSAVNEQFF
TRBV5-4,CASSLDIPGELFF
TRBV27,CASSLFRGANTEAFF
TRBV9,CASSVALRGGENEQFF
TRBV10-3,CAIHPGREHYGYTF
TRBV4-2,CASSPQPPGGMASGNEQFF
TRBV5-4,CASSLDRVGAETQYF
TRBV5-1,CASRIQGNTEAFF
TRBV15,CATSRRVLTGLGGNTIYF
TRBV24-1,CATSDDRGQVDTQYF
TRBV2,CASGPGVQETQYF
TRBV7-9,CASSFPAGGRASEQYF
TRBV19,CASSMIGLEYSPLHF
TRBV19,CASRAGTDINYGYTF
TRBV3-1/TRBV3-2,CASSKQGLDGYTF
TRBV7-9,CASRDQLGDNEQFF